Below are 11 T cell receptor beta chains sequenced from a single sample in a study of regulatory T cells in long-lasting Graves disease. According to the study, TCR beta libraries were built with iRepertoire HTBI primers and CDR3-region Arm-PCR. MiXCR, run by TCRdb on the multiplex PCR reads, gives a single entry per CDR3 protein. This sample has hundreds of thousands of distinct CDR3 sequences, with approximately 15% found just once. Time point: newly diagnosed GD, antithyroid drugs for less than 3 months. PBMC-extracted RNA yielded the TCR library. These sequences were also reported in another study, on T cells in Graves' hyperthyroidism and ophthalmopathy.

The sequenced sample was peripheral blood mononuclear cells (PBMCs), obtained at new diagnosis, from a patient treated with antithyroid drugs. The receptors stem from a man aged 40-55 years with Graves disease.

Comment on this clonotype: A much larger clonotype is one base distant, so this may be a read error. The CDR3, as DNA: TGTGCCAGCAGTTTAAATGGGAATCGGCCCCAGCATTTT. Its protein product is CASSLNGNRPQHF. The chain uses TRBV12-3 or TRBV12-4 and TRBJ1-5, with D hard to call. The CDR3 has 13 residues.

This clonotype was counted only a few times. One junction end disagrees with the germline gene, perhaps due to a read error. The chain has TRBV7-8 and TRBJ1-4; TRBD1 aligns across 12 bases. CDR3 length equals 15 residues. Germline V gene sequence: CDR1 SGHVS, CDR2 FQNEAQ. For the CDR3, the DNA is TGTGCCAGCAGCCCAAGGGACAGGGGGCCTGAAGAACTGTTTTTT. This gives the protein CASSPRDRGPEELFF.

As regards this clonotype: This may be a read error, as it is one base from a much larger clone. This rearrangement joins TRBV12-3 or TRBV12-4 to TRBJ2-1; 7 nucleotides align to TRBD1. V gave up 4 bases and J gave up 10 bases; unmatched junction bases: 10. This CDR3 comprises 14 residues. This chain's CDR3 is CASSSFGTDYEQFF. DNA for the CDR3: TGTGCCAGCAGTTCTTTCGGGACAGACTACGAGCAGTTCTTC.

This clonotype appeared a few times. This chain joins TRBV5-1 and TRBJ2-3, with D hard to call. Germline V CDR1 and CDR2: SGHRS, YFSETQ. The CDR3 sequence is 14 residues long. Trimming pared 0 bases from V and 2 bases from J, leaving 7 bases between. In DNA form, the CDR3 reads TGCGCCAGCAGCTTGGGTAGTCTCACAGATACGCAGTATTTT. Protein: CASSLGSLTDTQYF.

This clonotype appeared many times. The V and J genes are TRBV28 and TRBJ1-1; D is uncertain. Trimming cost V 2 bases and J 8 bases, with 12 bases left between them. CDR1 is MDHEN, CDR2 SYDVKM, per germline. The CDR3 length is 13 residues. In DNA, the CDR3 is TGTGCCAGCAGTTTACAATGGGGTCCCGAAGCTTTCTTT. Protein sequence: CASSLQWGPEAFF.

This clonotype has ten or more counts. V usage is TRBV5-1 and J usage is TRBJ2-3, with D unclear. This CDR3 has 14 amino acids. The germline V and J ends were trimmed by 1 base and 2 bases, with 8 bases remaining between them. The germline V gene encodes CDR1 SGHRS and CDR2 YFSETQ. CDR3 DNA: TGCGCCAGCAGCTTGCAGGATCACACAGATACGCAGTATTTT. Translated: CASSLQDHTDTQYF.

This clonotype has a handful of counts. The chain carries TRBV7-9 and TRBJ2-1; perhaps TRBD2 as D (6 bases). In germline, CDR1 is SEHNR, CDR2 FQNEAQ (reference sequence). The V end lost 8 bases, the J end lost 6 bases, and 17 bases lay between the germline ends. The CDR3 is 14 amino acids. DNA for the CDR3: TGTGCCAGCCAAAAGACTAGTCGGTCCAATGAGCAGTTCTTC. It specifies CASQKTSRSNEQFF.

The sample holds many counts of this clonotype. The gene calls are TRBV28 and TRBJ1-6; D remains ambiguous. V lost 7 bases, J lost 6 bases, and 10 bases lay in between. Germline assignment: CDR1 MDHEN and CDR2 SYDVKM. The CDR3 loop spans 13 amino acids. This CDR3 reads CASTIQANSPLHF. Written as DNA, the CDR3 is TGTGCCAGCACAATCCAGGCTAATTCACCCCTCCACTTT. The variable domain in full, with the rest retrieved from reference TRBV28 and TRBJ1-6, is DVKVTQSSRYLVKRTGEKVFLECVQDMDHENMFWYRQDPGLGLRLIYFSYDVKMKEKGDIPEGYSVSREKKERFSLILESASTNQTSMYLCASTIQANSPLHFGNGTRLTVT.

The sample holds a few counts of this clonotype. V and J are TRBV7-2 and TRBJ2-1; 10 nucleotides agree with TRBD2. V shed 1 base and J 0 bases; nucleotides not matched to a gene: 9. CDR3 length: 19 amino acids. Germline lookup yields CDR1 SGHTA and CDR2 FQGNSA. DNA of the CDR3: TGTGCCAGCAGCTTAGTCGGGCTAGCGGGGGCCAGCTCCTACAATGAGCAGTTCTTC. The encoded protein is CASSLVGLAGASSYNEQFF.

This clonotype was picked up many times. The gene calls are TRBV28 and TRBJ2-4; maybe TRBD1 (5 bases). The CDR3 has 15 residues. V gave up 5 bases and J gave up 1 base, with 12 bases separating them. CDR1 is MDHEN and CDR2 is SYDVKM in the germline V gene. CDR3 sequence (DNA): TGTGCCAGCAGTCCAGGGATAGGGGCCAAAAACATTCAGTACTTC. Its translation: CASSPGIGAKNIQYF.

In its sample, this clonotype was seen many times. J is TRBJ1-2 and V is TRBV28; 7 bases agree with TRBD1. After removal of 3 bases from V and 2 bases from J, the junction contained 6 bases not matched to a gene. The germline V gene encodes CDR1 MDHEN and CDR2 SYDVKM. The CDR3 is made up of 15 amino acids. DNA of the CDR3: TGTGCCAGCAGTTTCAACGACAGGGCCAACTATGGCTACACCTTC. It specifies CASSFNDRANYGYTF.